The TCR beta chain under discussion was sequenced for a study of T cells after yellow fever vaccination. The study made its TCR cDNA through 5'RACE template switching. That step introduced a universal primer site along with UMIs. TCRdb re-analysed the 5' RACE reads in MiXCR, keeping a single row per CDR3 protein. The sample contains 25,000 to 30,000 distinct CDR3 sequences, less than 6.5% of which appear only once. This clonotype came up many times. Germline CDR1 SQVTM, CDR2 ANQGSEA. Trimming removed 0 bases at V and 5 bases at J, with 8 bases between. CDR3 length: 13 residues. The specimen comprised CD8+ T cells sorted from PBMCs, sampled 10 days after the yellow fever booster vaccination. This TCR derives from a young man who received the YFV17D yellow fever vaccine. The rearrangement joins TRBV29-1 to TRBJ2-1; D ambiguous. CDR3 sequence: CSVEDLTNNEQFF. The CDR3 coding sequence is TGCAGCGTTGAAGATCTAACCAACAATGAGCAGTTCTTC.